These 27 T cell receptor beta chains were sequenced from one sample in a study of early T cells in non-severe SARS-CoV-2 infection. Each CDR3 protein is one row after TCRdb ran MiXCR on the 5' RACE reads. The sample lists about 70,000 distinct CDR3 sequences, 4.5% to 6% occurring once. The sequencing used whole blood, collected at baseline. Every receptor here comes from an adult who was a healthcare worker with PCR-confirmed SARS-CoV-2 infection or an uninfected control (not recorded which).

The V and J genes are TRBV5-1 and TRBJ2-7; D might be TRBD2 (6 bases). This CDR3 contains 15 residues. Germline values: CDR1 SGHRS, CDR2 YFSETQ. The V and J ends lost 0 bases and 2 bases respectively, with 12 bases between them. This chain's CDR3 is CASSLGRTNTYEQYF. Here the CDR3 DNA reads TGCGCCAGCAGCTTGGGACGGACTAATACCTACGAGCAGTACTTC.

This chain joins TRBV11-2 and TRBJ2-3; D remains unclear. The ends were cut back, 3 bases at V and 0 bases at J, with 10 bases in the middle. The CDR3 loop spans 15 amino acids. Per germline, CDR1 SGHAT and CDR2 FQNNGV. The CDR3, as DNA: TGTGCCAGCAGCTTCGGGCCCGGCAGCACAGATACGCAGTATTTT. Translated: CASSFGPGSTDTQYF.

The rearrangement joins TRBV27 to TRBJ1-2; 8 bases fit TRBD1. This CDR3 is 15 amino acids long. Germline lookup yields CDR1 MNHEY and CDR2 SMNVEV (reference sequence). Germline trimming cut 5 bases from V and 5 bases from J; bases unmatched to any gene: 10. CDR3 protein: CASSPRQGRDYGYTF. Written as DNA, the CDR3 is TGTGCCAGCAGTCCCAGACAGGGGAGAGATTATGGCTACACCTTC.

There are a few counts of this clonotype. The J gene is TRBJ2-3, the V gene TRBV5-5; D not certain. Trimming stripped 2 bases from V and 4 bases from J, with 8 bases between. This CDR3 contains 13 residues. Germline-derived CDR1 and CDR2 are SGHKS and YYEKEE (reference sequence). The CDR3 DNA reads as TGTGCCAGCAGCTTTCGGTTGCCAGATACGCAGTATTTT. This gives the protein CASSFRLPDTQYF.

This clonotype was seen repeatedly, ten times or more. The J gene is TRBJ1-1, the V gene TRBV20-1; a weak D match, TRBD1 (6 bases). With 2 bases removed from V and 0 bases from J, the gap between germline ends came to 13 bases. This CDR3 is 15 amino acids long. Germline assignment: CDR1 DFQATT and CDR2 SNEGSKA (reference sequence). CDR3 residues: CSARPGQNLNTEAFF. The DNA for the CDR3 is TGCAGTGCTAGACCCGGACAGAACTTGAACACTGAAGCTTTCTTT.

The chain couples TRBV28 to TRBJ2-6; D unclear. Trimming removed 2 bases at V and 0 bases at J, with 5 bases between. CDR3 length: 15 residues. Germline CDR1 and CDR2: MDHEN and SYDVKM. The CDR3 spells CASSLPFSGANVLTF. DNA for the CDR3: TGTGCCAGCAGTTTACCTTTCTCTGGGGCCAACGTCCTGACTTTC.

This clonotype was seen ten or more times. The rearrangement uses TRBV20-1 and TRBJ2-5; D possibly uses TRBD1 or TRBD2 (6 bases each). This CDR3 has 13 residues. V was shortened by 1 base and J by 4 bases, with 10 bases between the two germline ends. Germline loops: CDR1 DFQATT, CDR2 SNEGSKA (reference sequence). This CDR3 is CSARAGGAETQYF. DNA of the CDR3: TGCAGTGCTAGAGCCGGGGGCGCAGAGACCCAGTACTTC.

A few counts support this clonotype. This rearrangement joins TRBV7-9 to TRBJ2-3; perhaps TRBD1 as D (6 bases). V was trimmed by 5 bases and J by 0 bases, leaving 9 bases between them. The germline V gene has CDR1 SEHNR and CDR2 FQNEAQ (reference sequence). CDR3 size: 14 residues. CDR3 residues: CASSTGSSTDTQYF. In DNA, the CDR3 is TGTGCCAGCAGCACAGGGTCTAGCACAGATACGCAGTATTTT.

The V and J genes are TRBV6-5 and TRBJ2-1; D possibly uses TRBD1 or TRBD2 (5 bases each). The germline CDR1 and CDR2 sequences are MNHEY and SVGAGI. This CDR3 has 15 amino acids. V lost 2 bases, J lost 8 bases, and 16 bases lay in between. The CDR3 region has the DNA TGTGCCAGCAGTTACGGGGCGGGCCCAGTGGATGAGCAGTTCTTC. Amino acids: CASSYGAGPVDEQFF.

This clonotype was seen repeatedly, ten times or more. V usage is TRBV12-3 or TRBV12-4 and J usage is TRBJ2-4; 7 bases line up with TRBD2. CDR3 size: 12 residues. V lost 4 bases and J lost 6; bases outside the gene matches: 0. The CDR3 region is CASSSGGNIQYF. The CDR3 region has the DNA TGTGCCAGCAGTTCGGGGGGAAACATTCAGTACTTC.

The sample holds a few counts of this clonotype. CDR3 loop: CASSPSRGSSYEQYF. The CDR3 coding sequence is TGCGCCAGCAGCCCCTCCCGGGGGAGCTCCTACGAGCAGTACTTC. The rearrangement joins TRBV5-1 to TRBJ2-7, with a weak D call TRBD2 (6 bases). CDR1 SGHRS and CDR2 YFSETQ come from the germline V gene. V shed 4 bases and J shed 0 bases, with 14 bases lying between them. CDR3 length: 15 amino acids. Based on the CDR3 plus reference TRBV5-1 and TRBJ2-7, the full variable domain is KAGVTQTPRYLIKTRGQQVTLSCSPISGHRSVSWYQQTPGQGLQFLFEYFSETQRNKGNFPGRFSGRQFSNSRSEMNVSTLELGDSALYLCASSPSRGSSYEQYFGPGTRLTVT.

This clonotype came up many times. The rearrangement uses TRBV6-6 and TRBJ2-1; TRBD1 agrees at 8 bases. The CDR3 runs 12 residues. The V and J ends lost 5 bases and 8 bases, in that order; junction bases with no gene match: 2. Germline loops: CDR1 MNHNY, CDR2 SVGAGI (reference sequence). DNA of the CDR3: TGTGCCAGCAGTACAGGGGGGCATGAGCAGTTCTTC. Protein sequence: CASSTGGHEQFF.

This clonotype was picked up many times. The chain couples TRBV20-1 to TRBJ1-5, with 7 bases identical to TRBD1. CDR1 and CDR2 (germline): DFQATT, SNEGSKA (reference sequence). The J segment lost 3 bases and the V segment lost 3 bases, leaving 8 bases of the junction unmatched. The CDR3 runs 15 residues. Here the CDR3 reads CSASPPGQLNQPQHF. In nucleotides, the CDR3 is TGCAGTGCTAGCCCCCCGGGACAGCTCAATCAGCCCCAGCATTTT.

This clonotype has more than one count but fewer than ten. This chain connects TRBV5-1 to TRBJ2-3, with 9 bases aligning to TRBD1. CDR3 length: 15 amino acids. V was clipped by 0 bases and J by 5 bases; unmatched bases: 4. The germline V gene has CDR1 SGHRS and CDR2 YFSETQ. CDR3 protein: CASSLEDRGIDTQYF. Here the CDR3 DNA reads TGCGCCAGCAGCTTGGAGGACAGGGGCATAGATACGCAGTATTTT.

This clonotype was detected only a few times. V is TRBV12-3 or TRBV12-4 and J is TRBJ2-6; no reliable D call. The CDR3 is 15 residues long. V lost 5 bases and J lost 4, with 12 bases in between. The CDR3 DNA reads as TGTGCCAGCAGTCTACCGGGTGAGGGGGCCAACGTCCTGACTTTC. Its translation is CASSLPGEGANVLTF.

This clonotype was recorded at least ten times. The genes are TRBV12-3 or TRBV12-4 and TRBJ1-3; no firm D call. The V end lost 3 bases, the J end lost 4 bases, and 10 bases lay between the germline ends. The CDR3 contains 14 residues. The CDR3 loop is CASSFTLGGNTIYF. Written as DNA, the CDR3 is TGTGCCAGCAGTTTTACCTTAGGGGGAAACACCATATATTTT.

The V gene is TRBV28, the J gene TRBJ2-4; 8 nucleotides match TRBD2. The ends lost 3 bases at V and 5 bases at J; junction bases unmatched: 9. This CDR3 has 16 residues. From germline, CDR1 is MDHEN and CDR2 SYDVKM. The CDR3 DNA is TGTGCCAGCAGTTTTCGGGGAGCGGGAGTAGAAAACATTCAGTACTTC. This translates into CASSFRGAGVENIQYF.

The V and J genes are TRBV20-1 and TRBJ2-3; D may be TRBD1 or TRBD2 (6 bases each). V was clipped by 1 base and J by 2 bases, with 13 bases between them. In germline, CDR1 is DFQATT, CDR2 SNEGSKA (reference sequence). The CDR3 spans 15 residues. CDR3 coding DNA: TGCAGTGCTAGAGGGCCGGGGGCCCACACAGATACGCAGTATTTT. Its translation: CSARGPGAHTDTQYF.

This clonotype was recorded at least ten times. This chain links TRBV7-6 with TRBJ2-1; 13 bases align to TRBD2. This CDR3 has 14 amino acids. The junction had 5 bases not matched to a gene; V was cut back by 4 bases and J by 11 bases. Germline V gene data show CDR1 as SGHVS and CDR2 as FNYEAQ. CDR3 DNA: TGTGCCAGCAGCTCCGGACTAGCGGGAGATCAGCAGTTCTTC. Its protein is CASSSGLAGDQQFF.

This rearrangement joins TRBV9 to TRBJ2-6; D is uncertain. CDR1 is SGDLS, CDR2 YYNGEE, per germline. Trimming cost V 0 bases and J 0 bases, with 4 bases left between them. The CDR3 spans 15 residues. CDR3 sequence (DNA): TGTGCCAGCAGCGTAGCAGGCTCTGGGGCCAACGTCCTGACTTTC. It is translated as CASSVAGSGANVLTF.

The sample holds many counts of this clonotype. The chain uses TRBV4-1 and TRBJ1-5; 8 bases agree with TRBD1. This CDR3 contains 15 residues. Germline V gene sequence: CDR1 MGHRA, CDR2 YSYEKL. J lost 5 bases, V lost 0 bases, and 3 bases had no gene match. CDR3 bases: TGCGCCAGCAGCCAAGAGGACAGGGAGGATCAGCCCCAGCATTTT. It yields the protein CASSQEDREDQPQHF.

There are many counts of this clonotype. The V and J genes are TRBV20-1 and TRBJ2-4; D is possibly TRBD1 or TRBD2 (5 bases each). CDR1 and CDR2 from the germline V gene are DFQATT and SNEGSKA (reference sequence). Trimming shortened V by 6 bases and J by 0 bases, and 12 bases separated the two germline ends. There are 14 residues in the CDR3. The CDR3 coding sequence is TGCAGTGCAGGAGACGGGACAGCCAAAAACATTCAGTACTTC. This encodes CSAGDGTAKNIQYF.

This clonotype was picked up many times. J is TRBJ2-1 and V is TRBV12-5; 13 bases line up with TRBD2. Germline lookup yields CDR1 LGHNT and CDR2 FRNRAP. Germline trimming cut 1 base from V and 10 bases from J; bases unmatched to any gene: 7. The CDR3 sequence is 16 residues long. The CDR3 DNA is TGTGCTAGTGGTTTGGAAGGACTAGCGGGAGAAGGCGAGCAGTTCTTC. It yields the protein CASGLEGLAGEGEQFF.

This clonotype was counted at least ten times. The rearrangement joins TRBV28 to TRBJ2-1; D gene uncertain. The CDR3 contains 15 residues. Germline lookup yields CDR1 MDHEN and CDR2 SYDVKM. V dropped 3 bases and J dropped 5 bases, with 14 bases sitting between them. The CDR3 region has the DNA TGTGCCAGCAGTTTTCCGGGCCACAGAGACAATGAGCAGTTCTTC. This encodes CASSFPGHRDNEQFF.

This clonotype was seen a few times. J is TRBJ2-7 and V is TRBV20-1; tentatively, D is TRBD2 (6 bases). The CDR3 has 11 amino acids. The V gene's germline CDR1 is DFQATT and CDR2 SNEGSKA (reference sequence). CDR3 sequence reads: CAGGTSYEQYF. The CDR3 DNA reads as TGCGCCGGCGGGACCTCCTACGAGCAGTACTTC.

A few counts support this clonotype. V and J are TRBV12-3 or TRBV12-4 and TRBJ2-7; D is uncertain. The CDR3 extends over 13 amino acids. V was clipped by 3 bases and J by 6 bases, with 12 bases between them. DNA for the CDR3: TGTGCCAGCAGTTTCGGCAGCCAAGGCGAGCAGTACTTC. It yields the protein CASSFGSQGEQYF.

This clonotype appeared many times. The chain recombines TRBV6-5 with TRBJ2-7; 9 bases agree with TRBD2. CDR3 length: 16 residues. Trimming removed 0 bases from V and 5 bases from J; junction bases left unmatched: 8. Germline V gives CDR1 MNHEY, CDR2 SVGAGI. CDR3 bases: TGTGCCAGCAGTTACTCGAGGCCAGCGGGAGGCAACGAGCAGTACTTC. Protein product: CASSYSRPAGGNEQYF.